The 4 T cell receptor beta chains presented below share a single source sample, sequenced in a study of post-analysis software for immune sequencing data. The study's findings and limits: Comparison of patients with controls showed five TRBV segments more frequent in patients, TRBV5-6, TRBV5-1 and TRBV20-1 among them.

cDNA libraries of TCR beta carried unique molecular identifiers. TCRdb reprocessed the PCR reads via MiXCR and lists one record per CDR3 protein. The table has some 370,000 distinct CDR3 sequences, roughly 30% seen once. No antigen is known for these receptors. The sample comprised blood. These receptors came from a girl aged 5-17 years with multiple sclerosis.

This chain joins TRBV3-1 and TRBJ2-1; D is tentatively TRBD1 or TRBD2 (6 bases each). Between the trimmed V and J ends, which lost 7 bases and 7 bases, there was a span of 14 bases. From germline, CDR1 is LGHDT and CDR2 YNNKEL (reference sequence). The length of the CDR3 is 13 residues. CDR3 amino acids: CASKREGGNEQFF. The CDR3 DNA reads as TGTGCCAGCAAGCGTGAGGGGGGAAATGAGCAGTTCTTC.

This clonotype was counted ten times or more. This chain connects TRBV29-1 to TRBJ1-2; weak D call: TRBD1 (5 bases). Germline CDR1 is SQVTM and CDR2 is ANQGSEA. V was pared by 7 bases and J by 3 bases, with 18 bases between. CDR3 length: 14 amino acids. The CDR3 region has the DNA TGCAGCGCCTTCACGACAGTAACTGACTATGGCTACACCTTC. Residues: CSAFTTVTDYGYTF.

V and J are TRBV2 and TRBJ1-2; TRBD1 agrees at 7 bases. The CDR3 extends over 14 amino acids. CDR1 and CDR2 from the germline V gene are SNHLY and FYNNEI. Trimming took 2 bases from V and 4 from J; bases not matched to a gene: 4. CDR3 sequence: CASSENRGPYGYTF. As DNA, the CDR3 is TGTGCCAGCAGTGAAAACAGGGGACCCTATGGCTACACCTTC. Variable domain in full (rest from reference TRBV2 and TRBJ1-2): EPEVTQTPSHQVTQMGQEVILRCVPISNHLYFYWYRQILGQKVEFLVSFYNNEISEKSEIFDDQFSVERPDGSNFTLKIRSTKLEDSAMYFCASSENRGPYGYTFGSGTRLTVV.

This rearrangement joins TRBV14 to TRBJ1-6, with 7 bases that match TRBD1. Trimming took 1 base from V and 7 from J; bases not matched to a gene: 10. Germline V CDR1 and CDR2: SGHDN, FVKESK. CDR3 length: 17 amino acids. CDR3 residues: CASSQGRGRYRNSPLHF. In nucleotides, the CDR3 is TGTGCCAGCAGCCAAGGGAGGGGGCGATATCGGAATTCACCCCTCCACTTT. The entire variable domain, with the rest obtained from reference TRBV14 and TRBJ1-6, is as follows: EAGVTQFPSHSVIEKGQTVTLRCDPISGHDNLYWYRRVMGKEIKFLLHFVKESKQDESGMPNNRFLAERTGGTYSTLKVQPAELEDSGVYFCASSQGRGRYRNSPLHFGNGTRLTVT.